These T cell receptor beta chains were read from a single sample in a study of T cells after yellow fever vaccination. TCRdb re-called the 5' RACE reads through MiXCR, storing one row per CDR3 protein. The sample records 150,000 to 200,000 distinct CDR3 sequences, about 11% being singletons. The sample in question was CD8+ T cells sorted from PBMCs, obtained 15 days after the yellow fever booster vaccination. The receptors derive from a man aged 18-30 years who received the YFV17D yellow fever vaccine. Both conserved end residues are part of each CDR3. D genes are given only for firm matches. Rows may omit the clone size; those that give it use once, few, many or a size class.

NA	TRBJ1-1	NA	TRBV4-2	CASSQDQADNTEAFF	TGTGCCAGCAGCCAAGACCAGGCCGATAACACTGAAGCTTTCTTT
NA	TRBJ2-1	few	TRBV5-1	CASSPPSAGPTYNEQFF	TGCGCCAGCAGCCCCCCTTCGGCGGGTCCCACTTACAATGAGCAGTTCTTC
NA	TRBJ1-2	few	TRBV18	CASSIRQPNYGYTF	TGTGCCAGCTCAATCCGACAGCCAAACTATGGCTACACCTTC
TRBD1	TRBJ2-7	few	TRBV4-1	CASSQIYRDRSYEQYF	TGCGCCAGCAGCCAGATTTACCGGGACAGGTCCTACGAGCAGTACTTC
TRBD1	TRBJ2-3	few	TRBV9	CASSGLRGFTDTQYF	TGTGCCAGCAGCGGACTCAGGGGGTTCACAGATACGCAGTATTTT
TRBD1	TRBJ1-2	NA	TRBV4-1	CASSSTRTGTYGYTF	TGCGCCAGCAGCTCAACGAGGACAGGGACCTATGGCTACACCTTC
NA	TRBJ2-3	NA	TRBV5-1	CASSFPPGDTQYF	TGCGCCAGCAGCTTCCCCCCCGGAGATACGCAGTATTTT
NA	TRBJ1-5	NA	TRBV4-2	CASSPIPSAMTNSNQPQHF	TGTGCCAGCAGCCCAATCCCTAGCGCGATGACCAATAGCAATCAGCCCCAGCATTTT
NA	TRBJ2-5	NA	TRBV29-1	CSVESDSQQETQYF	TGCAGCGTTGAATCGGACAGTCAACAAGAGACCCAGTACTTC
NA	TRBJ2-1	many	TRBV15	CATSRDMLSSYNEQFF	TGTGCCACCAGCAGAGATATGCTGAGCTCCTACAATGAGCAGTTCTTC
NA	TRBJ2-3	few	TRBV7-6	CASSKRQTSTDTQYF	TGTGCCAGCAGTAAAAGACAGACTAGCACAGATACGCAGTATTTT
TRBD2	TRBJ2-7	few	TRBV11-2	CASSLGGGAYEQYF	TGTGCCAGCAGCCTCGGGGGGGGTGCCTACGAGCAGTACTTC
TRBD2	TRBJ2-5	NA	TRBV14	CASSVRLAGQTQYF	TGTGCCAGCAGCGTGCGACTAGCGGGGCAGACCCAGTACTTC
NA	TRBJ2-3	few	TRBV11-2	CASSLGFRGVLPGGTDTQYF	TGTGCCAGCAGCTTAGGATTTAGAGGGGTCCTACCTGGAGGCACAGATACGCAGTATTTT
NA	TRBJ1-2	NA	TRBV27	CASRGFGYGYTF	TGTGCCAGCAGGGGTTTCGGCTATGGCTACACCTTC
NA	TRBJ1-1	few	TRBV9	CASSVSRDTEAFF	TGTGCCAGCAGCGTATCCAGGGACACTGAAGCTTTCTTT
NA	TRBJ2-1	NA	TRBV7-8	CASSLGVGGPTYEQFF	TGTGCCAGCAGCTTAGGAGTGGGGGGGCCGACCTATGAGCAGTTCTTC
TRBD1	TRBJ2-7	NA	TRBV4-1	CASSPRGTGALYEQYF	TGCGCCAGCAGCCCTAGGGGGACAGGGGCTTTGTACGAGCAGTACTTC
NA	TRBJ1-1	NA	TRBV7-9	CASSYLGNTEAFF	TGTGCCAGCAGCTACCTCGGGAACACTGAAGCTTTCTTT
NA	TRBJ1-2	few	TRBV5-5	CASSLRLSYGYTF	TGTGCCAGCAGCTTAAGACTATCCTATGGCTACACCTTC
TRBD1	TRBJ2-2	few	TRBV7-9	CASSRRYRGRTGELFF	TGTGCCAGCAGCCGACGGTACAGGGGACGCACCGGGGAGCTGTTTTTT
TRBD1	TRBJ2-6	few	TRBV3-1	CASSQVYRTGGLGANVLTF	TGTGCCAGCAGCCAAGTCTACAGGACAGGGGGACTTGGGGCCAACGTCCTGACTTTC
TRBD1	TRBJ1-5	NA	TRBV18	CASSDGTGETQPQHF	TGTGCCAGCTCCGACGGGACAGGGGAAACTCAGCCCCAGCATTTT
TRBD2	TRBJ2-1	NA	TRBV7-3	CASSLGLAGVYNEQFF	TGTGCCAGCAGCTTGGGACTAGCGGGGGTCTACAATGAGCAGTTCTTC
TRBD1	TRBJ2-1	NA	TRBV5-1	CASSGTGGVATNEQFF	TGCGCCAGCAGCGGTACAGGGGGTGTGGCTACCAATGAGCAGTTCTTC
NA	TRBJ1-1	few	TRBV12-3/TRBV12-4	CASSLSQATEAFF	TGTGCCAGCAGTTTATCCCAAGCCACTGAAGCTTTCTTT
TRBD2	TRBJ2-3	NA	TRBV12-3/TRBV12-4	CASSLISGGSTDTQYF	TGTGCCAGCAGTTTAATCTCGGGGGGAAGCACAGATACGCAGTATTTT
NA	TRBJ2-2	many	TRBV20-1	CSAAPFWELFF	TGCAGTGCAGCGCCCTTCTGGGAGCTGTTTTTT
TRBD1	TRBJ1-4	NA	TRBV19	CATRDRKEKLFF	TGTGCCACCCGGGACAGAAAAGAAAAACTGTTTTTT
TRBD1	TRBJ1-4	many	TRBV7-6	CASSLTGGNEKLFF	TGTGCCAGCAGCCTGACAGGGGGAAATGAAAAACTGTTTTTT
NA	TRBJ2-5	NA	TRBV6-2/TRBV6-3	CASRPSSTKETQYF	TGTGCCAGCAGACCGAGTTCGACGAAAGAGACCCAGTACTTC
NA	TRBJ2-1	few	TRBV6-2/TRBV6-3	CASGHPQGYNEQFF	TGTGCCAGCGGTCACCCACAGGGTTACAATGAGCAGTTCTTC
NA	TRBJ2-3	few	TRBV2	CASTSRDKDTQYF	TGTGCCAGCACCAGTCGAGATAAAGATACGCAGTATTTT
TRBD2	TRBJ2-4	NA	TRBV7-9	CASSHGGNVAKNIQYF	TGTGCCAGCAGCCACGGGGGGAACGTGGCCAAAAACATTCAGTACTTC
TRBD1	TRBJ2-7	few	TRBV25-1	CASNSGTGFYEQYF	TGTGCCAGCAATTCCGGGACAGGGTTCTACGAGCAGTACTTC
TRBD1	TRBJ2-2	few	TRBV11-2	CASSFFPTGPNTGELFF	TGTGCCAGCAGCTTTTTTCCGACAGGGCCTAACACCGGGGAGCTGTTTTTT
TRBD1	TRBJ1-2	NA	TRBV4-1	CASSQGQGSGGYTF	TGCGCCAGCAGCCAAGGACAGGGATCGGGAGGCTACACCTTC
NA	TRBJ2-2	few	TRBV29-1	CSADLRPGELFF	TGCAGCGCTGACCTCAGGCCCGGGGAGCTGTTTTTT